These 17 T cell receptor beta chains share one sample of origin, sequenced in a study of beta chain features in type 1 diabetes. The whole isolated RNA underwent reverse transcription, so sequencing captured expressed TCRB transcripts. Sequencing was performed with immunoSEQ multiplex PCR; in TCRdb, only in-frame clones are kept and a portion is missing. This sample has 250,000 to 300,000 clones, with around 7.8% found just once. Sequenced sample: central memory CD4+ T cells from blood. All receptors come from a woman in her late teens or twenties in good health.

This clone has a handful of counts. J is TRBJ2-2 and V is TRBV5-6; D is ambiguous. The germline V and J ends were trimmed by 0 bases and 1 base, with 4 bases remaining between them. This CDR3 contains 14 residues. Germline loops: CDR1 SGHDT, CDR2 YYEEEE. In DNA, the CDR3 is TGTGCCAGCAGCTTGGCGTTGAACACCGGGGAGCTGTTTTTT. It yields the protein CASSLALNTGELFF.

This clone was observed a handful of times. The chain recombines TRBV14 with TRBJ2-3, with D maybe TRBD1 (5 bases). V was trimmed by 6 bases and J by 2 bases, leaving 18 bases between them. The CDR3 totals 16 residues. Germline CDR1 SGHDN, CDR2 FVKESK. CDR3 nucleotide sequence: TGTGCCAGCAGACCCTATTTCGACAGTTCCACAGATACGCAGTATTTT. Amino acids: CASRPYFDSSTDTQYF.

This clone has a count of ten or more. V usage is TRBV2 and J usage is TRBJ2-5; the D gene is possibly TRBD1 (5 bases). The CDR3 spans 11 residues. Germline V lookup: CDR1 SNHLY, CDR2 FYNNEI. CDR3 loop: CAFGAYETQYF. The CDR3 DNA follows: TGTGCATTTGGGGCTTACGAGACCCAGTACTTC. The full variable domain, in which reference TRBV2 and TRBJ2-5 provide the parts outside the CDR3, is EPEVTQTPSHQVTQMGQEVILRCVPISNHLYFYWYRQILGQKVEFLVSFYNNEISEKSEIFDDQFSVERPDGSNFTLKIRSTKLEDSAMYFCAFGAYETQYFGPGTRLLVL.

This clone was counted only a few times. V usage is TRBV6-5 and J usage is TRBJ1-5; possible D gene TRBD1, 5 bases. This CDR3 region has 13 residues. V dropped 6 bases and J dropped 3 bases, with 9 bases sitting between them. Per germline, CDR1 MNHEY and CDR2 SVGAGI. In DNA, the CDR3 is TGTGCCAGCAGGGCGGGGCACAATCAGCCCCAGCATTTT. Its protein is CASRAGHNQPQHF.

In regard to this clone: A read error may be the cause here, since a much bigger clone is one base away. The chain recombines TRBV7-3 with TRBJ2-3; D remains ambiguous. The CDR3 covers 12 residues. CDR1 is SGHTA, CDR2 FQGTGA, per germline. V gave up 4 bases and J gave up 2 bases, with 4 bases separating them. The CDR3 spells CASSSPTDTQYF. Here the CDR3 DNA reads TGTGCCAGCAGCTCCCCCACAGATACGCAGTATTTT.

The rearrangement uses TRBV13 and TRBJ1-1; D perhaps matches TRBD1 (5 bases). Germline V gene data show CDR1 as PRHDT and CDR2 as FYEKMQ (reference sequence). This CDR3 has 15 amino acids. V dropped 5 bases and J dropped 1 base, with 14 bases sitting between them. The CDR3 reads CASSPRGRRNTEAFF. The CDR3 DNA reads TGTGCCAGCAGCCCCCGGGGGAGGAGGAACACTGAAGCTTTCTTT.

At least ten counts were recorded for this clone. This chain links TRBV4-1 with TRBJ2-5, with 10 bases matching TRBD2. V shed 1 base, J shed 2 bases, and the junction held 10 bases outside the gene matches. Germline loops: CDR1 MGHRA, CDR2 YSYEKL. The CDR3 sequence is 18 residues long. Here the CDR3 DNA reads TGCGCCAGCAGCCAAGTCCATAGCGGGGGGCCGACACAAGAGACCCAGTACTTC. Encoded protein: CASSQVHSGGPTQETQYF.

This chain links TRBV7-9 with TRBJ2-1; TRBD2 aligns across 13 bases. The junction had 2 bases not matched to a gene; V was cut back by 1 base and J by 11 bases. The CDR3 consists of 14 residues. Germline-derived CDR1 and CDR2 are SEHNR and FQNEAQ (reference sequence). The DNA of the CDR3 is TGTGCCAGCAGCTTAGGGGGACTAGCGGGAAAGCAGTTCTTC. This codes for CASSLGGLAGKQFF.

The chain employs TRBV27 and TRBJ2-3; D is possibly TRBD1 (5 bases). Trimming removed 6 bases from V and 7 bases from J, with 17 bases in between. CDR1 and CDR2 from the germline V gene are MNHEY and SMNVEV (reference sequence). This CDR3 is 14 amino acids long. The CDR3 here is CASRTASAGNTQYF. The CDR3 bases are TGTGCCAGCAGGACAGCTTCAGCTGGAAATACGCAGTATTTT.

A note on this clone: This could be a read error, since a much larger clone is one nucleotide away. The V and J genes are TRBV7-9 and TRBJ2-7; the D is unclear. Germline CDR1 and CDR2: SEHNR and FQNEAQ (reference sequence). This CDR3 region has 11 residues. V lost 5 bases, J lost 2 bases, and 4 bases lay in between. This CDR3 is CASSLTYEQYF. CDR3 coding DNA: TGTGCCAGCAGCCTTACCTACGAGCAGTACTTC.

Many counts were recorded for this clone. The chain combines TRBV28 with TRBJ2-5; D is unclear. The CDR3 runs to 13 residues. Trimming took 6 bases from V and 2 from J, leaving 10 bases between them. Germline CDR1 reads MDHEN; CDR2 reads SYDVKM. The CDR3 DNA reads TGTGCCAGCAGCGAGGCTTTACAAGAGACCCAGTACTTC. As protein: CASSEALQETQYF.

This clone was recorded a few times. The V gene is TRBV9, the J gene TRBJ1-3, with TRBD1 matching over 7 bases. From germline, CDR1 is SGDLS and CDR2 YYNGEE. The ends lost 3 bases at V and 0 bases at J; junction bases unmatched: 12. This CDR3 has 18 amino acids. The CDR3 is CASSAPAGTALSGNTIYF. In DNA form, the CDR3 reads TGTGCCAGCAGCGCCCCGGCCGGGACAGCCCTCTCTGGAAACACCATATATTTT. Together with reference TRBV9 and TRBJ1-3, the CDR3 gives the full variable domain: DSGVTQTPKHLITATGQRVTLRCSPRSGDLSVYWYQQSLDQGLQFLIQYYNGEERAKGNILERFSAQQFPDLHSELNLSSLELGDSALYFCASSAPAGTALSGNTIYFGEGSWLTVV.

This chain links TRBV5-1 with TRBJ1-6; D is perhaps TRBD1 (6 bases). Trimming stripped 4 bases from V and 10 bases from J, with 15 bases between. This CDR3 contains 14 residues. CDR1 and CDR2 from the germline V gene are SGHRS and YFSETQ. The DNA for the CDR3 is TGCGCCAGCAGCATACAGGGAGAGCGCTCACCCCTCCACTTT. This sequence encodes CASSIQGERSPLHF.

The genes are TRBV29-1 and TRBJ2-2; D remains unclear. CDR1 is SQVTM and CDR2 is ANQGSEA in the germline V gene. The CDR3 sequence is 11 residues long. Trimming stripped 6 bases from V and 0 bases from J, with 2 bases between. CDR3 protein: CSVTNTGELFF. Written as DNA, the CDR3 is TGCAGCGTCACGAACACCGGGGAGCTGTTTTTT.

V and J are TRBV30 and TRBJ2-2; TRBD1 matches at 10 bases. Germline V gene sequence: CDR1 GTSNPN, CDR2 SVGIG (reference sequence). V dropped 2 bases and J dropped 4; count of bases not matched to a gene: 13. The CDR3 spans 18 residues. The CDR3 here is CAWSPKRGTGASTGELFF. The CDR3 region has the DNA TGTGCCTGGAGTCCAAAAAGGGGGACAGGGGCTTCCACCGGGGAGCTGTTTTTT.

This clone was observed many times. V and J are TRBV7-3 and TRBJ1-2; D ambiguous. The germline V gene encodes CDR1 SGHTA and CDR2 FQGTGA. CDR3 size: 19 residues. The V end lost 5 bases, the J end lost 1 base, and 26 bases lay between the germline ends. The CDR3 is CASSPPGPKVWAINYGYTF. CDR3 bases: TGTGCCAGCAGCCCCCCGGGCCCAAAAGTCTGGGCCATTAACTATGGCTACACCTTC.

The chain is built from TRBV18 and TRBJ2-7, with TRBD1 as a possible D gene (6 bases). V lost 9 bases, J lost 6 bases, and 21 bases lay in between. Germline-derived CDR1 and CDR2 are KGHSH and LQKENI. This CDR3 comprises 14 residues. CDR3 coding DNA: TGTGCCAGTTCCCCCGTACAGGGTCCGGGCGAGCAGTACGTC. This codes for CASSPVQGPGEQYV.